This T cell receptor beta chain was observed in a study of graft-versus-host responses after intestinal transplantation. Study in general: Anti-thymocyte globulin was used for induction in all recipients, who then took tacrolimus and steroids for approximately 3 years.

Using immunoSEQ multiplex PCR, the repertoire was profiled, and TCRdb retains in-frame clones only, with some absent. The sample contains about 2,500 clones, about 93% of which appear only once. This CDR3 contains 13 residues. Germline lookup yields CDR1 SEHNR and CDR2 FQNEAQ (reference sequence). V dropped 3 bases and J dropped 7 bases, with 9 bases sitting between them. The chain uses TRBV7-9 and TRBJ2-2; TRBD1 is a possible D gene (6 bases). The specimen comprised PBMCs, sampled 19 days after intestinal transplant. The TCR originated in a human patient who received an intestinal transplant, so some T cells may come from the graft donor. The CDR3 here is CASSFQGFGELFF. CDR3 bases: TGTGCCAGCAGCTTTCAGGGGTTCGGGGAGCTGTTTTTT.